This T cell receptor beta chain was sequenced during a study of long-term antiretroviral therapy in people with HIV (dated by TCRdb to between 2021 and 2023). General notes on the study: The earliest samples were collected roughly a decade before the 2015 WHO recommendation for immediate ART, at a time when ART was usually postponed until CD4 counts fell. A retrospective serial study tested whether changes in peripheral blood TRB repertoire composition and diversity were associated with ART initiation and durable HIV suppression. Among the roughly 30 participants with HIV, ten to eleven were female. Test extractions of a monoclonal T-cell line alongside 33 polyclonal samples showed no cross-contamination during QIAcube processing. From fewer than 35 adults with confirmed HIV infection, the cohort provided approximately 190 cryopreserved PBMC samples, gathered serially across a mean of around 6 years (range 1-12).

Concerning this clone: Its recognized antigen is unknown. No quality values exist for individual bases; no much larger clone is one base distant.

Spanning cysteine to phenylalanine, the CDR3 consists of 14 amino acids. CDR3 DNA is the only sequence kept; it has 42 bases, read in frame from the first base. Unmatched junction bases come to 5, with V trimmed by 8 bases and J by 7 bases. CDR1 and CDR2 are read off the germline V gene as MNHNS and SASEGT. Participants were included only if at least one PBMC sample before ART initiation and at least two post-ART samples were available. All participants with HIV were treated in the United States of America. Before DNA extraction, cryopreserved samples of about 0.95-11 million PBMC were thawed and then washed. At the time of the earliest PBMC sample, participants with HIV were aged between roughly 20 and 54 years. PBMC samples from each participant spanned 1-4 timepoints before ART initiation and 2-8 timepoints after ART initiation, with a median of 7 samples. Serial HIV viral load, CD4+ T-cell count, ART history and demographic data were obtained for every participant. Genomic DNA was extracted from unsorted PBMC with a Qiagen kit on a QIAcube, with processing performed in batches of 12 samples.

The immunoSEQ hsTCRB v3.0 assay was used at survey level resolution for TRB variable region sequencing. A depth of about 40,000-55,000 T-cell genomes per sample was targeted for TRB sequencing. TRB libraries were pooled and sequenced on an Illumina MiSeq using a v3 150-cycle kit. The original pipeline was this. Repertoire analysis was run in R within a reproducible Nextflow workflow that covered QC, data transformation and analysis. LymphoSeq2, an R package for exploring AIRR-Seq data, was used to implement the custom analyses. After excluding a handful of samples that yielded fewer than 5000 total TRB sequences, 150 to 200 HIV repertoires remained for analysis. Among the approximately 200 retained HIV repertoires, more than 55 were collected before ART initiation and 120 to 140 after ART initiation. Repertoires were downsampled to 5000 TRB nucleotide sequences, and summary statistics were averaged over 100 downsampling iterations. Only TRB sequences with CDR3 regions of at least seven amino acids were retained for analysis. A Shannon entropy-derived clonality score and the Gini coefficient were used to measure diversity. Repertoire networks linked the top 5000 CDR3 amino acid sequences whenever two sequences differed by an edit distance of one. For TRB CDR3 amino acid sequences, antigen specificity groups and MHC restriction were predicted with GLIPH2. To flag known CMV, EBV, HIV or tissue antigen associations, CDR3 amino acid sequences were matched against VDJdb and McPAS-TCR. Pre-ART, post-ART and control groups were compared with Wilcoxon signed-rank tests and Holm-Bonferroni correction. TCRdb mirrors the immuneACCESS table, restricted to in-frame sequences. Some clones are absent from its copies; in checked studies, under half trace to an unresolved V gene, and the reason for the others is unknown. V, J and clone size were drawn from that table, and D and trimming were deduced from the DNA. The sample records some 43,000 clones, approximately 89% of which are singletons. Together, the top ten hold around 4.7% of the sample.

Points the paper makes about the study in general: ART initiation was associated with a significant increase in TRB diversity, but diversity stayed significantly below transplant donor controls even after long-term ART. Because pre-ART samples had limited cell numbers, unsorted PBMC were profiled rather than sorted CD4+ and CD8+ T cells. HIV repertoires had narrower CDR3 length ranges than controls, and the network structure suggested an antigen-experienced repertoire that shifted only slightly toward naive after ART. Expanded TRB clones identified before ART initiation dominated the repertoire across all time points, though the dominance fluctuated and decreased in many PLHIV after ART. Owing to limited PBMC availability, only the TCR beta chain was sequenced, without alpha chain pairing. The samples span the years 2004 to 2017, and the ART regimens used at that time may not be as effective as current regimens. No data were available on ART adherence, viral resistance or therapy changes, limiting inferences about post-ART repertoire changes.

The source is a woman between 50 and 59 years old with HIV. This sequence uses TRBV6-1 and TRBJ2-1, with 13 bases in between that match TRBD2. The source was unsorted PBMCs, collected 0.1 years before starting antiretroviral therapy. The CDR3 reads as follows: CASRGTSGVNEQFF. The sequenced DNA: TGTGCCAGCCGAGGGACTAGCGGGGTTAATGAGCAGTTCTTC.